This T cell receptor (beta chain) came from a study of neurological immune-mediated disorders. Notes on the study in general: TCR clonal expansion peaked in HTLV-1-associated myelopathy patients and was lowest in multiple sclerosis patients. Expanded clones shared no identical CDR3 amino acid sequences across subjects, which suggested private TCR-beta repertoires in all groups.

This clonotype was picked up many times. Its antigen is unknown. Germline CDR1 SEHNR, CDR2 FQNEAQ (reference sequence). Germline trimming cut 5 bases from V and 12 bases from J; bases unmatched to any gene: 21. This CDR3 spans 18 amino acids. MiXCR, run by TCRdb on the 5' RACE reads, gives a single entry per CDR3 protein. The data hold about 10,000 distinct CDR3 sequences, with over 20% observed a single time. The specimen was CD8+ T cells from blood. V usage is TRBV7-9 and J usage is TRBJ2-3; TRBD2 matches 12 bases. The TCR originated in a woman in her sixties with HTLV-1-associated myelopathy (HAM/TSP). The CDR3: CASSAGTGRLAGDPSQYF. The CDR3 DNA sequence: TGTGCCAGCAGCGCAGGGACAGGGCGACTAGCGGGGGACCCGTCCCAGTATTTT.